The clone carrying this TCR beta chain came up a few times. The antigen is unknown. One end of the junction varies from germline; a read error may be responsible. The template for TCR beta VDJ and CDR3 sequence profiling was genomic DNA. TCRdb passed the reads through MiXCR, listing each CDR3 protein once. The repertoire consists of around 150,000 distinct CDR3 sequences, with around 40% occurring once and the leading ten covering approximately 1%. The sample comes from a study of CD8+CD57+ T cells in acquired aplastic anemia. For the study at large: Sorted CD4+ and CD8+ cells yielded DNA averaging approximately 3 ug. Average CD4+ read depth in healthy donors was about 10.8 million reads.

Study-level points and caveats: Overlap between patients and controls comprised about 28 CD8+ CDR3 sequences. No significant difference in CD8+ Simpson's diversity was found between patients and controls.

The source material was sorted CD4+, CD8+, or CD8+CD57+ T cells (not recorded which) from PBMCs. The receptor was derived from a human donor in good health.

The CDR3: CASNIGGRYSQAKNIQYF. CDR3 nucleotides: TGTGCCAGTAATATAGGGGGCCGGTACTCCCAAGCCAAAAACATTCAGTACTTC. The J gene is TRBJ2-4, the V gene TRBV19; 7 bases line up with TRBD1. CDR3 length equals 18 residues. Looked up from germline, CDR1 is LNHDA and CDR2 is SQIVND (reference sequence).